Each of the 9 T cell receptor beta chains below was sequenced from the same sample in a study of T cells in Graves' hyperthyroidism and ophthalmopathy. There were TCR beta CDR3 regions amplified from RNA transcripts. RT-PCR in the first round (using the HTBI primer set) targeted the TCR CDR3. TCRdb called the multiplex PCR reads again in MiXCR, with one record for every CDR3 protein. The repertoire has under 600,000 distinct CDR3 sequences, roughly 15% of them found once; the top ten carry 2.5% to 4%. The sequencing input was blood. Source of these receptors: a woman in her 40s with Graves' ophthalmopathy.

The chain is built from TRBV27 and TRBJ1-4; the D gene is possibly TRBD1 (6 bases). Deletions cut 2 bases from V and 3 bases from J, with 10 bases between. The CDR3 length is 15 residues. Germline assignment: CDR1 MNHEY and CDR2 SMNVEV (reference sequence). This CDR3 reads CASSLQQGSNEKLFF. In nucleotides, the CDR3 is TGTGCCAGCAGTTTACAACAGGGATCTAATGAAAAACTGTTTTTT.

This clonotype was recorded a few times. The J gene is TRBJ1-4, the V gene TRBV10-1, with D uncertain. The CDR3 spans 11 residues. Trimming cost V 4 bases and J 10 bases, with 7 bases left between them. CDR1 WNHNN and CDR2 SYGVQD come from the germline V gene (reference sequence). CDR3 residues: CASSGGGKLFF. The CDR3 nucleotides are TGCGCCAGCAGTGGAGGAGGAAAACTGTTTTTT.

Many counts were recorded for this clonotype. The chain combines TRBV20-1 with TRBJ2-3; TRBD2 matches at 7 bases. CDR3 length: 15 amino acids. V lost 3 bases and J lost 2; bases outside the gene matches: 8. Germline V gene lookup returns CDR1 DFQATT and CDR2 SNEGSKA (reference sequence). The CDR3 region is CSASIPSGFTDTQYF. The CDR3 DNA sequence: TGCAGTGCTAGTATCCCTAGCGGATTCACAGATACGCAGTATTTT.

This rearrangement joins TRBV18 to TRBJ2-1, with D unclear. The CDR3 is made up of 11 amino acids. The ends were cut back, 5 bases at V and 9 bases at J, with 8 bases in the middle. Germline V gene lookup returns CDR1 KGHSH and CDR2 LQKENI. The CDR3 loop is CASSGRGEQFF. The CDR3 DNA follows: TGTGCCAGCTCAGGGCGCGGTGAGCAGTTCTTC.

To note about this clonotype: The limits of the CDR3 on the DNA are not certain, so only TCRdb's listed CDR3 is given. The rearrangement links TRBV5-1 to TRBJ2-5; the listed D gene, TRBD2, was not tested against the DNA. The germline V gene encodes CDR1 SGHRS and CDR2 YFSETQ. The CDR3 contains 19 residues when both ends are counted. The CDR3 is CASSLDSTANLRFGETQYF.

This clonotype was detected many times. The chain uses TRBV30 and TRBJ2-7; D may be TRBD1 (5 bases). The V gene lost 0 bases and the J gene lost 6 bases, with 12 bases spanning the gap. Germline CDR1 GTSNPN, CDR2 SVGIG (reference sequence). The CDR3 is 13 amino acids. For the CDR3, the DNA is TGTGCCTGGAGTGTACTGCGGCAGGGCGAGCAGTACTTC. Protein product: CAWSVLRQGEQYF.

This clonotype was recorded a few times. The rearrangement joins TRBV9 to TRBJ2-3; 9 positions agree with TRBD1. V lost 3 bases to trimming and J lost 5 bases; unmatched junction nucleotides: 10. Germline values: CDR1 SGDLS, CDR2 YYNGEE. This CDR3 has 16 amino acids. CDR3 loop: CASSAQTGGRVDTQYF. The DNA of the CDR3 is TGTGCCAGCAGCGCCCAGACAGGGGGTCGAGTAGATACGCAGTATTTT.

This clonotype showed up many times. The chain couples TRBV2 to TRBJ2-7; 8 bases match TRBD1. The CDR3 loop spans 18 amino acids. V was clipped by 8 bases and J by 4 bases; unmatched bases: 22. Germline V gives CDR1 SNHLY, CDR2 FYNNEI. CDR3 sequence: CASRRDRLPRVPEYEQYF. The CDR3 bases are TGTGCCAGCCGCCGGGACAGGTTGCCTCGGGTTCCAGAGTACGAGCAGTACTTC.

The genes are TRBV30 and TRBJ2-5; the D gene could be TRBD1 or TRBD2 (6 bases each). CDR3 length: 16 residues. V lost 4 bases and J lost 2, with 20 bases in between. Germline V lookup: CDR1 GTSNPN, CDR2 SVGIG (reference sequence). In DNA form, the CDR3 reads TGTGCCTGGATGGCTCGTATGTGGAGGGGGCAAGAGACCCAGTACTTC. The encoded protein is CAWMARMWRGQETQYF.